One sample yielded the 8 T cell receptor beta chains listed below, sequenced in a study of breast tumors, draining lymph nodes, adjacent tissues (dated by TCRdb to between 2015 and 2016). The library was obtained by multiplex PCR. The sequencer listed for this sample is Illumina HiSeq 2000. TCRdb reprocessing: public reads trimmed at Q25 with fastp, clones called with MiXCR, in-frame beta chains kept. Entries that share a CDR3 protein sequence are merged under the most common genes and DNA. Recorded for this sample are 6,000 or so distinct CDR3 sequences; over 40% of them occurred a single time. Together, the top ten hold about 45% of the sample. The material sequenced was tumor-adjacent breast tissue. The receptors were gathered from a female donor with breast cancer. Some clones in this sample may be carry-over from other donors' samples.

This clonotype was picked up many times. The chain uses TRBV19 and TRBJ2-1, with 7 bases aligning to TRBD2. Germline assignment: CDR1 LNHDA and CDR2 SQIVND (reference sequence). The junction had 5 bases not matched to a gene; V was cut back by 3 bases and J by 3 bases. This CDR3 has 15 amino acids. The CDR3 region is CASSIGGDYYNEQFF. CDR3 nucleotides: TGTGCCAGTAGTATTGGGGGGGACTACTACAATGAGCAGTTCTTC.

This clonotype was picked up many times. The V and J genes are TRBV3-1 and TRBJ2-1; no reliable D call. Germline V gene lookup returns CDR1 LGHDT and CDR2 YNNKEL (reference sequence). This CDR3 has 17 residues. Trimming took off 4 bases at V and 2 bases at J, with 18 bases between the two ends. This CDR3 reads CASSLHPRAGAYNEQFF. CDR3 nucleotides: TGTGCCAGCAGCCTCCACCCTAGGGCAGGAGCCTACAATGAGCAGTTCTTC.

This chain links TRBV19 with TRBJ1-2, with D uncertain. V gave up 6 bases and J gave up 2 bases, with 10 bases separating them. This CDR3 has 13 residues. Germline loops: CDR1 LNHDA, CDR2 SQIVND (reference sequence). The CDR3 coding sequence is TGTGCCAGTAGGGTAACAGCGAACTATGGCTACACCTTC. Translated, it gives CASRVTANYGYTF.

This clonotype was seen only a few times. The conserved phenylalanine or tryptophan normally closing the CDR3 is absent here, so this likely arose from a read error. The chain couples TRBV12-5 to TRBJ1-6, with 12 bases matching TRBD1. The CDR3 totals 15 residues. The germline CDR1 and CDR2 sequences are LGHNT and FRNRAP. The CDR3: CASGSGTGGQSPLHC. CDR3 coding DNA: TGTGCCAGTGGTTCGGGGACAGGGGGCCAATCACCCCTCCACTGT.

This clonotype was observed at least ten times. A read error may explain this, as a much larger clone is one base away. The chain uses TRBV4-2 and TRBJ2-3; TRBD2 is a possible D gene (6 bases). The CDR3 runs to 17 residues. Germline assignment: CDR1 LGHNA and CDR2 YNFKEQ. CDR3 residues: CASSQDGAGGGGDTRYF. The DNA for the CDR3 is TGTGCCAGCAGCCAAGATGGAGCGGGCGGAGGAGGGGATACGCGGTATTTT.

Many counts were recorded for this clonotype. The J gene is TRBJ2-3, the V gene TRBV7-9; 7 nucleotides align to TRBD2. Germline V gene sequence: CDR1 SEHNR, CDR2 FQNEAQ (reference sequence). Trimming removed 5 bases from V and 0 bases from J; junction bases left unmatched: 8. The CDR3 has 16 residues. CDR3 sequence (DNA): TGTGCCAGCAGCCCAACTAGCGTAGCTAGCACAGATACGCAGTATTTT. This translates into CASSPTSVASTDTQYF.

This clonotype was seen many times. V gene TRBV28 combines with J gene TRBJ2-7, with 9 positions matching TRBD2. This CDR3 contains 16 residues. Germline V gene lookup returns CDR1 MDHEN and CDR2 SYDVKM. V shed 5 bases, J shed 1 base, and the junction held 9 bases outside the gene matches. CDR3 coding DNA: TGTGCCAGCAGTCCACCGGGACTAGCCCTTTCCTACGAGCAGTACTTC. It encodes CASSPPGLALSYEQYF.

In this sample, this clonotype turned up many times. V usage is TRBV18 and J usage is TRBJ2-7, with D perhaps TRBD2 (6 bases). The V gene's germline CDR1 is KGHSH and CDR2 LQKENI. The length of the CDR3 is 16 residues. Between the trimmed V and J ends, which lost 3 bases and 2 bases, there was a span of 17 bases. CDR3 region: CASSPFGRELAYEQYF. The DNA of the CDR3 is TGTGCCAGCTCACCCTTCGGACGGGAGCTAGCCTACGAGCAGTACTTC.